Listed below are T cell receptor beta chains from one sample, sequenced in a study of PD-1 blockade in classical Hodgkin lymphoma. Only in-frame clones appear in the TCRdb table, and some are missing; sequencing was by immunoSEQ multiplex PCR. This table has nearly 25,000 clones, 65% to 80% appearing once. Sequencing was performed on peripheral blood mononuclear cells (PBMCs), taken before the second cycle of nivolumab. All receptors come from a human donor with classical Hodgkin lymphoma. The CDR3 runs from the conserved cysteine through the conserved F or W. D genes are given only for firm matches. Not all rows give a size; the values are once, few, many and, for expanded clones, a class.

abundance: few; v_gene: TRBV29-1; j_gene: TRBJ1-2; d_gene: -; CDR3aa: CSAGDDYGYTF; CDR3nt: TGCAGCGCGGGGGACGACTATGGCTACACCTTC
abundance: -; v_gene: TRBV11-3; j_gene: TRBJ2-1; d_gene: -; CDR3aa: CASSFKRLSYNEQFF; CDR3nt: TGTGCCAGCAGCTTTAAGCGCCTCTCCTACAATGAGCAGTTCTTC
abundance: few; v_gene: TRBV6-1; j_gene: TRBJ1-2; d_gene: -; CDR3aa: CASSLDGNYGYTF; CDR3nt: TGTGCCAGCAGTCTGGACGGAAACTATGGCTACACCTTC
abundance: -; v_gene: TRBV6-1; j_gene: TRBJ2-2; d_gene: -; CDR3aa: CASSEMGENTGELFF; CDR3nt: TGTGCCAGCAGTGAAATGGGGGAAAACACCGGGGAGCTGTTTTTT
abundance: -; v_gene: TRBV21-1; j_gene: TRBJ1-2; d_gene: -; CDR3aa: CASNLKTGEDAGYTF; CDR3nt: TGTGCCAGCAACCTCAAGACAGGGGAGGATGCTGGCTACACCTTC
abundance: -; v_gene: TRBV5-4; j_gene: TRBJ2-2; d_gene: -; CDR3aa: CASSWWRGGTGELFF; CDR3nt: TGTGCCAGCAGCTGGTGGAGGGGTGGGACCGGGGAGCTGTTTTTT
abundance: -; v_gene: TRBV6-5; j_gene: TRBJ2-2; d_gene: TRBD2; CDR3aa: CASSPMGGYTGELFF; CDR3nt: TGTGCCAGCAGCCCCATGGGGGGGTATACCGGGGAGCTGTTTTTT
abundance: few; v_gene: TRBV28; j_gene: TRBJ2-1; d_gene: -; CDR3aa: CASSWSGAHYNEQFF; CDR3nt: TGTGCCAGCAGTTGGTCAGGGGCCCACTACAATGAGCAGTTCTTC
abundance: -; v_gene: TRBV14; j_gene: TRBJ2-1; d_gene: TRBD1; CDR3aa: CASSPRDRGEVYNEQFF; CDR3nt: TGTGCCAGCAGCCCCAGGGACAGGGGAGAGGTCTACAATGAGCAGTTCTTC
abundance: -; v_gene: TRBV5-1; j_gene: TRBJ2-1; d_gene: -; CDR3aa: CASSLNIENEQFF; CDR3nt: TGCGCCAGCAGCTTAAATATAGAGAATGAGCAGTTCTTC
abundance: -; v_gene: TRBV11-3; j_gene: TRBJ2-7; d_gene: -; CDR3aa: CASSYGTSREQYF; CDR3nt: TGTGCCAGCAGCTACGGGACCTCCCGCGAGCAGTACTTC
abundance: -; v_gene: TRBV4-1; j_gene: TRBJ2-7; d_gene: -; CDR3aa: CASRQTGKAEAEQYF; CDR3nt: TGCGCCAGCAGGCAGACGGGCAAGGCAGAAGCCGAGCAGTACTTC